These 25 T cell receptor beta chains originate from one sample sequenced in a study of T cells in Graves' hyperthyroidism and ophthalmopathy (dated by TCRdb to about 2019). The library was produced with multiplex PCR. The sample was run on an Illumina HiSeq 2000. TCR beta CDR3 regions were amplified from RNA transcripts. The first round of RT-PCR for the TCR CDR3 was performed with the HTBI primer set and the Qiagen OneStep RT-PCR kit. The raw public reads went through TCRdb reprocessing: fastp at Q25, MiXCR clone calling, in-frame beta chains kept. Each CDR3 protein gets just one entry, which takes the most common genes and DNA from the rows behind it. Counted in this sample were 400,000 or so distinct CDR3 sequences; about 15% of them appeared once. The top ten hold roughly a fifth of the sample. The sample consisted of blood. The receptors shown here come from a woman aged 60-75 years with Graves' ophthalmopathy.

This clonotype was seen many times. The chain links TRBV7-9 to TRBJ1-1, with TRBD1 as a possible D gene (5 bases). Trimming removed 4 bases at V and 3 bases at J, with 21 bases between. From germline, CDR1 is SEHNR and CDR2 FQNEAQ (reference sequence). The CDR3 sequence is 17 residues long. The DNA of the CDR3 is TGTGCCAGCAGCTCCGCCCCCCGGGACGGGAAAGACACTGAAGCTTTCTTT. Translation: CASSSAPRDGKDTEAFF.

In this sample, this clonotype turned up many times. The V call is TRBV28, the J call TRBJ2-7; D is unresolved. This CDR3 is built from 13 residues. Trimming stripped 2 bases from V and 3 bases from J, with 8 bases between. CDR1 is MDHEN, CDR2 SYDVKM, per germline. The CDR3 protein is CASSLRQVYEQYF. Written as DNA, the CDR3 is TGTGCCAGCAGTTTAAGACAAGTCTACGAGCAGTACTTC. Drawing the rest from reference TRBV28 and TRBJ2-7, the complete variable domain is DVKVTQSSRYLVKRTGEKVFLECVQDMDHENMFWYRQDPGLGLRLIYFSYDVKMKEKGDIPEGYSVSREKKERFSLILESASTNQTSMYLCASSLRQVYEQYFGPGTRLTVT.

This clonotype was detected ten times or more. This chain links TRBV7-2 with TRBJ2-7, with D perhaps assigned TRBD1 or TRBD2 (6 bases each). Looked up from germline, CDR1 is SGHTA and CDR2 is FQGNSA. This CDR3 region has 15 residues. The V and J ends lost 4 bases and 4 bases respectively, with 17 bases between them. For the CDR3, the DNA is TGTGCCAGCAGCTCCGAGGGGGGCAGGGTGTACGAGCAGTACTTC. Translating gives CASSSEGGRVYEQYF.

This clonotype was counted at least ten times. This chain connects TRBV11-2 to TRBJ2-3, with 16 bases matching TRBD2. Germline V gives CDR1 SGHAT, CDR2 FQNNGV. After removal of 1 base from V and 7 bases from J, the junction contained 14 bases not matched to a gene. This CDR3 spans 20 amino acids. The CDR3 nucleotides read TGTGCCAGCAGCTTAGTCATCGGGACTAGCGGGAGGGCCTTGGGAAATACGCAGTATTTT. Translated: CASSLVIGTSGRALGNTQYF.

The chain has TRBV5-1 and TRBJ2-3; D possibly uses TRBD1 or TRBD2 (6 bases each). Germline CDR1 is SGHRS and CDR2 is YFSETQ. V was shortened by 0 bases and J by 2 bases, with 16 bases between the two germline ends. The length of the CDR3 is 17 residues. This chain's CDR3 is CASSLVGGGIYTDTQYF. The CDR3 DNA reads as TGCGCCAGCAGCTTGGTGGGGGGCGGGATATACACAGATACGCAGTATTTT.

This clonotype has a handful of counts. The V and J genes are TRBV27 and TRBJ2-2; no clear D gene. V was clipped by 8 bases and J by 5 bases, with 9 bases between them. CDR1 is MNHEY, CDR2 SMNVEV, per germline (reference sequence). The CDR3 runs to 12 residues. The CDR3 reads CASAARTGELFF. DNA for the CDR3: TGTGCCAGCGCGGCGAGGACCGGGGAGCTGTTTTTT.

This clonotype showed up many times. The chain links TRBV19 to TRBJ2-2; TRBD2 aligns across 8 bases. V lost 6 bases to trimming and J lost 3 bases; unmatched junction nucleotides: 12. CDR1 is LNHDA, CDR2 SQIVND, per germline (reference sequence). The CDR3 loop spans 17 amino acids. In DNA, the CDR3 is TGTGCCAGTAGCCAAAGACTCCTAGCGGGTTACACCGGGGAGCTGTTTTTT. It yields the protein CASSQRLLAGYTGELFF.

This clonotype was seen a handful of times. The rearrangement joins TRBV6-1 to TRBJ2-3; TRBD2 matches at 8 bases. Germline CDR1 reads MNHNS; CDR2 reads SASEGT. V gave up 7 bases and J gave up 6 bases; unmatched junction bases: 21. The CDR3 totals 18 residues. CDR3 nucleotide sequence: TGTGCCAGCACCGGGGGGGGCGGGAGTGCCCTCGGGATGGATACGCAGTATTTT. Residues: CASTGGGGSALGMDTQYF.

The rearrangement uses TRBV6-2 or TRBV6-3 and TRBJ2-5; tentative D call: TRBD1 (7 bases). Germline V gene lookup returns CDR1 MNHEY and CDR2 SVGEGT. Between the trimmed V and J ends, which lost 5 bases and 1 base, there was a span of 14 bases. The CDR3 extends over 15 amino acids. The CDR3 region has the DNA TGTGCCAGCAGTGCCCCAGGGGGGCCCCAAGAGACCCAGTACTTC. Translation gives CASSAPGGPQETQYF.

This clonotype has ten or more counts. CDR3 coding DNA: TGTGCCAGCACCGGTGGACAGGGCTCCTACGAGCAGTACTTC. This translates into CASTGGQGSYEQYF. This chain links TRBV12-3 or TRBV12-4 with TRBJ2-7; TRBD1 agrees at 8 bases. After removal of 7 bases from V and 0 bases from J, the junction contained 5 bases not matched to a gene. The CDR3 extends over 14 amino acids.

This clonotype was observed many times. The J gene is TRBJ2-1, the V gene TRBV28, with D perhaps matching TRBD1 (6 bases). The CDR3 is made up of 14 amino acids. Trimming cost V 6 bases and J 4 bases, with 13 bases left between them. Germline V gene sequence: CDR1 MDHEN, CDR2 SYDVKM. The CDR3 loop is CASSPGTPYNEQFF. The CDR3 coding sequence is TGTGCCAGCAGCCCCGGGACACCTTACAATGAGCAGTTCTTC.

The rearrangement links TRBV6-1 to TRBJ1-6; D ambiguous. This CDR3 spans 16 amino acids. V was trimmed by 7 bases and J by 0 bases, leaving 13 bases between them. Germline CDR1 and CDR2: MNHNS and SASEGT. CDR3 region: CASTRTRSSYNSPLHF. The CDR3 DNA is TGTGCCAGCACCCGCACCAGGAGCTCCTATAATTCACCCCTCCACTTT.

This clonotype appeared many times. The CDR3 DNA reads as TGTGCCAGCAGTAAACAGGGGCTCCAAGAGACCCAGTACTTC. Protein: CASSKQGLQETQYF. The J gene is TRBJ2-5, the V gene TRBV28; TRBD1 aligns across 7 bases. The trim removed 5 bases at V and 1 base at J, leaving 4 bases unmatched. Looked up from germline, CDR1 is MDHEN and CDR2 is SYDVKM. CDR3 size: 14 residues.

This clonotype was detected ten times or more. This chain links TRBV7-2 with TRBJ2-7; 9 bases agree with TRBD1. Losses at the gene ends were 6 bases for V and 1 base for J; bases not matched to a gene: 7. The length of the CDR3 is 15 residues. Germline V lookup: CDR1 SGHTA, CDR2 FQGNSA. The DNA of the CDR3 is TGTGCCAGCAGACCTACAGGGGGCGCGTCCTACGAGCAGTACTTC. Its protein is CASRPTGGASYEQYF.

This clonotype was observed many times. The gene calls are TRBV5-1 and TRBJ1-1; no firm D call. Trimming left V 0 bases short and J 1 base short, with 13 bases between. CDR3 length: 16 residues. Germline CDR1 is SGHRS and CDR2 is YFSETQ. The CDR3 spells CASSLGPGLGNTEAFF. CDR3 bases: TGCGCCAGCAGCTTGGGGCCAGGTTTGGGGAACACTGAAGCTTTCTTT.

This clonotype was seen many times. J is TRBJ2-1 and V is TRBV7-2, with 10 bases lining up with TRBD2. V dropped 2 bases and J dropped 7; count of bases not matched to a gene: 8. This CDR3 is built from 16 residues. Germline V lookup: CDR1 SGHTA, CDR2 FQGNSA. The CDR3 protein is CASSLRRASGSNEQFF. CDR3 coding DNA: TGTGCCAGCAGCTTAAGGAGGGCTAGCGGGAGTAATGAGCAGTTCTTC.

CDR3 residues: CSARFGFYEQYF. CDR3 sequence (DNA): TGCAGTGCCCGATTCGGGTTCTACGAGCAGTACTTC. The chain combines TRBV20-1 with TRBJ2-7, with unresolved D. V was shortened by 6 bases and J by 3 bases, with 12 bases between the two germline ends. The V gene's germline CDR1 is DFQATT and CDR2 SNEGSKA (reference sequence). The CDR3 has 12 amino acids.

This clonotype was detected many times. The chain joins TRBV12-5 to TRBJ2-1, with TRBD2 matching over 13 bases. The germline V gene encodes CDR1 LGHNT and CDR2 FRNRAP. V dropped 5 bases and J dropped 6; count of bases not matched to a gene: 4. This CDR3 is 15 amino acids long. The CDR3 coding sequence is TGTGCTAGTGGTCCGGGACTAGCGGGGCCCAATGAGCAGTTCTTC. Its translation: CASGPGLAGPNEQFF.

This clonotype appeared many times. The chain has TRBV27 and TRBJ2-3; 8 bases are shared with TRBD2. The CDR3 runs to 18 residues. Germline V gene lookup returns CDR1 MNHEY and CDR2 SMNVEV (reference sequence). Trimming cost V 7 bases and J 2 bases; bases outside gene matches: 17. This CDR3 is CASTPRYFAGGNTDTQYF. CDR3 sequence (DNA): TGTGCCAGCACCCCTAGGTATTTCGCGGGAGGTAACACAGATACGCAGTATTTT.

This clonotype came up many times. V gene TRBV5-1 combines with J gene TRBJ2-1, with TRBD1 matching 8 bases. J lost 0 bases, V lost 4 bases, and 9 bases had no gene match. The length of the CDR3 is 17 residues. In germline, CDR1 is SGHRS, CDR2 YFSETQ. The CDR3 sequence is CASSPGQAPSSYNEQFF. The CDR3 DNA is TGCGCCAGCAGCCCGGGACAGGCCCCCAGCTCCTACAATGAGCAGTTCTTC.

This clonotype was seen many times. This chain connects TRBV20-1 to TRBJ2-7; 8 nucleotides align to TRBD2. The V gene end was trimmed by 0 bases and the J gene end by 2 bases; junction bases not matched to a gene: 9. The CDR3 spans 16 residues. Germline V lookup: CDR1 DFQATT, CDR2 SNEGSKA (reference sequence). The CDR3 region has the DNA TGCAGTGCTAGAGATTCCTTCGAGACTAGCGCCTACGAGCAGTACTTC. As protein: CSARDSFETSAYEQYF.

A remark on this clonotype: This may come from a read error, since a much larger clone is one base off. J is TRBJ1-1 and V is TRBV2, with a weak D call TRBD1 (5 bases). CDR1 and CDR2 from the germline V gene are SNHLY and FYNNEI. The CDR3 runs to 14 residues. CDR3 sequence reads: CTSRTLQVHTEAFF. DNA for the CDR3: TGTACCAGCAGAACACTACAGGTGCACACTGAAGCTTTCTTT.

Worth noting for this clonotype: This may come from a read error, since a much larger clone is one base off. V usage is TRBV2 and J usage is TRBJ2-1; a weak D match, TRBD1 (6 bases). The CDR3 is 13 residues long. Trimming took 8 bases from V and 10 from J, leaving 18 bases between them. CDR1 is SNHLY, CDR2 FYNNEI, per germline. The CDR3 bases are TGTGCCAGCGGGGGTAGTACTAGGGGGGAGCAGTTCTTC. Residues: CASGGSTRGEQFF.

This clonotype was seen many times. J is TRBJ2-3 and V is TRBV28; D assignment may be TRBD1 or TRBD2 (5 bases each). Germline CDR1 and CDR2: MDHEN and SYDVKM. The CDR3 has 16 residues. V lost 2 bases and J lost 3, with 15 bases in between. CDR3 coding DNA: TGTGCCAGCAGTTTAAGAGGGGCGGCCCCGACAGATACGCAGTATTTT. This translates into CASSLRGAAPTDTQYF. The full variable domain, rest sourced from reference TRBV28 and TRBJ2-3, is DVKVTQSSRYLVKRTGEKVFLECVQDMDHENMFWYRQDPGLGLRLIYFSYDVKMKEKGDIPEGYSVSREKKERFSLILESASTNQTSMYLCASSLRGAAPTDTQYFGPGTRLTVL.

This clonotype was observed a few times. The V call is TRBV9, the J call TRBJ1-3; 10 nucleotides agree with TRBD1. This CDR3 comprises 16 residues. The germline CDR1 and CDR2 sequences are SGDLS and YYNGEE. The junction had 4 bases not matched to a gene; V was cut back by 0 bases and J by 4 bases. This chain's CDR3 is CASSVEDRGRGNTIYF. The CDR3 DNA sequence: TGTGCCAGCAGCGTAGAAGACAGGGGGCGAGGAAACACCATATATTTT.